The 17 T cell receptor beta chains below all came from one sample that was sequenced in a study of multiple sclerosis patients with progressive multifocal leukoencephalopathy. Some clones are missing from TCRdb's copy, which holds only in-frame ones; the method was immunoSEQ multiplex PCR. Here the sample spans about 30,000 clones, nearly 95% being singletons. Time point defined: before natalizumab initiation. Sequencing used PBMCs. These receptors were collected from a man aged 25 to 40 with multiple sclerosis.

This rearrangement joins TRBV9 to TRBJ2-5; TRBD2 agrees at 9 bases. Germline-derived CDR1 and CDR2 are SGDLS and YYNGEE. This CDR3 comprises 16 residues. Losses at the gene ends were 3 bases for V and 4 bases for J; bases not matched to a gene: 10. The CDR3 DNA is TGTGCCAGCAGCGAGGACCCCCTTAGCGGGAGAGAGACCCAGTACTTC. This translates into CASSEDPLSGRETQYF.

The rearrangement uses TRBV19 and TRBJ1-1; D unclear. Germline assignment: CDR1 LNHDA and CDR2 SQIVND (reference sequence). This CDR3 spans 13 amino acids. Trimming pared 5 bases from V and 0 bases from J, leaving 7 bases between. The CDR3 protein is CASSQQMNTEAFF. In nucleotides, the CDR3 is TGTGCCAGTAGTCAACAAATGAACACTGAAGCTTTCTTT.

This chain links TRBV7-2 with TRBJ2-7; D remains ambiguous. CDR1 and CDR2 from the germline V gene are SGHTA and FQGNSA. The CDR3 has 14 residues. V lost 4 bases, J lost 3 bases, and 13 bases lay in between. This chain's CDR3 is CASSSPGGVYEQYF. DNA of the CDR3: TGTGCCAGCAGCTCCCCGGGCGGCGTCTACGAGCAGTACTTC.

This chain links TRBV27 with TRBJ2-5; D may be TRBD1 (6 bases). The J call may be in error: the DNA end matches TRBJ2-7 better. In germline, CDR1 is MNHEY, CDR2 SMNVEV (reference sequence). The CDR3 consists of 13 residues. The chain's CDR3 is CASKRTASYEQYF. CDR3 in DNA: TGTGCCAGCAAACGGACAGCTTCCTACGAGCAGTACTTC.

This clone was picked up a small number of times. V gene TRBV10-1 combines with J gene TRBJ2-7; TRBD1 aligns across 11 bases. The CDR3 is 20 residues long. V lost 6 bases to trimming and J lost 4 bases; unmatched junction nucleotides: 23. Germline V gene lookup returns CDR1 WNHNN and CDR2 SYGVQD (reference sequence). The CDR3 loop is CASRQGQGVTSGSQIYEQYF. The CDR3 DNA sequence: TGCGCCAGCAGACAGGGACAGGGGGTAACAAGCGGGAGCCAAATTTACGAGCAGTACTTC.

V is TRBV7-2 and J is TRBJ2-1; TRBD2 aligns across 10 bases. Germline V gene data show CDR1 as SGHTA and CDR2 as FQGNSA. The V and J ends lost 0 bases and 9 bases, in that order; junction bases with no gene match: 8. The CDR3 length is 16 residues. The CDR3 DNA follows: TGTGCCAGCAGCTTAGCCCGGGGTAGCGGGAGGACTGAGCAGTTCTTC. It translates to CASSLARGSGRTEQFF.

The gene calls are TRBV5-4 and TRBJ1-1, with D uncertain. Germline V CDR1 and CDR2: SGHNT, YYREEE (reference sequence). V lost 4 bases and J lost 1, with 11 bases in between. CDR3 length equals 14 residues. The CDR3 spells CASSPWSGNTEAFF. The CDR3 coding sequence is TGTGCCAGCAGCCCATGGTCGGGGAACACTGAAGCTTTCTTT.

The CDR3, as DNA: TGCGCCAGCAGCCTGGACAGGGGTACCTACGAGCAGTACTTC. It codes for CASSLDRGTYEQYF. This sequence joins TRBV4-1 and TRBJ2-7; TRBD1 matches at 9 bases. The V gene's germline CDR1 is MGHRA and CDR2 YSYEKL. V lost 4 bases and J lost 2; bases outside the gene matches: 3. The CDR3 sequence is 14 residues long.

In this sample, this clone turned up once. The chain combines TRBV11-2 with TRBJ2-7; D is perhaps TRBD1 (5 bases). Germline V gene sequence: CDR1 SGHAT, CDR2 FQNNGV. The CDR3 has 13 residues. The V gene lost 5 bases and the J gene lost 3 bases, with 11 bases spanning the gap. The CDR3 spells CASSQLTGYEQYF. As DNA, the CDR3 is TGTGCCAGCAGCCAACTAACAGGCTACGAGCAGTACTTC.

The chain uses TRBV15 and TRBJ2-1; D is perhaps TRBD1 (5 bases). CDR3 size: 14 residues. V was pared by 5 bases and J by 7 bases, with 15 bases between. CDR1 and CDR2 (germline): LNHNV, YYDKDF (reference sequence). The CDR3 nucleotides are TGTGCCACCAGCGGGGTTGGGAACAGGAATGAGCAGTTCTTC. Its translation: CATSGVGNRNEQFF.

The chain is built from TRBV6-6 and TRBJ1-2; D gene uncertain. V dropped 6 bases and J dropped 5 bases, with 10 bases sitting between them. The CDR3 covers 12 residues. In germline, CDR1 is MNHNY, CDR2 SVGAGI (reference sequence). CDR3 region: CASSVGFYGYTF. DNA of the CDR3: TGTGCCAGCAGCGTGGGGTTTTATGGCTACACCTTC.

This rearrangement joins TRBV7-8 to TRBJ1-2; 7 bases match TRBD1. V was clipped by 5 bases and J by 2 bases; unmatched bases: 8. Per germline, CDR1 SGHVS and CDR2 FQNEAQ. The CDR3 loop spans 15 amino acids. CDR3 loop: CASSPSGQANYGYTF. The CDR3 DNA reads TGTGCCAGCAGCCCCAGCGGACAGGCGAACTATGGCTACACCTTC.

Only one count was recorded for this clone. The V call is TRBV9, the J call TRBJ2-1; D may be TRBD2 (5 bases). Trimming took 3 bases from V and 4 from J, leaving 17 bases between them. This CDR3 comprises 16 residues. Germline V CDR1 and CDR2: SGDLS, YYNGEE. CDR3 sequence: CASSAMGSGIYNEQFF. The CDR3, as DNA: TGTGCCAGCAGCGCCATGGGAAGCGGTATATACAATGAGCAGTTCTTC.

V and J are TRBV10-1 and TRBJ2-1; 8 bases map to TRBD2. Germline-derived CDR1 and CDR2 are WNHNN and SYGVQD (reference sequence). The CDR3 has 15 residues. The J segment lost 0 bases and the V segment lost 6 bases, leaving 4 bases of the junction unmatched. The CDR3 loop is CASSPGTSSYNEQFF. CDR3 DNA: TGCGCCAGCAGCCCCGGGACTAGCTCCTACAATGAGCAGTTCTTC.

The rearrangement uses TRBV7-2 and TRBJ2-7; a possible D gene is TRBD1 (6 bases). Per germline, CDR1 SGHTA and CDR2 FQGNSA. There are 14 residues in the CDR3. Trimming took off 2 bases at V and 7 bases at J, with 15 bases between the two ends. CDR3: CASSLTTGQREQYF. The CDR3 DNA reads TGTGCCAGCAGCTTAACGACAGGCCAACGGGAGCAGTACTTC.

V and J are TRBV19 and TRBJ2-3; 16 bases map to TRBD2. The germline V gene encodes CDR1 LNHDA and CDR2 SQIVND (reference sequence). J gave up 4 bases and V 6 bases, and 1 base lay outside the gene matches. This CDR3 is built from 15 residues. The CDR3 DNA reads as TGTGCCAGTAGCGGGACTAGCGGGAGGGCAGATACGCAGTATTTT. The encoded protein is CASSGTSGRADTQYF. Full variable domain (remainder filled in from reference TRBV19 and TRBJ2-3): DGGITQSPKYLFRKEGQNVTLSCEQNLNHDAMYWYRQDPGQGLRLIYYSQIVNDFQKGDIAEGYSVSREKKESFPLTVTSAQKNPTAFYLCASSGTSGRADTQYFGPGTRLTVL.

The chain couples TRBV27 to TRBJ2-7; maybe TRBD2 (6 bases). The CDR3 runs to 13 residues. Per germline, CDR1 MNHEY and CDR2 SMNVEV (reference sequence). Trimming took 5 bases from V and 7 from J, leaving 15 bases between them. The CDR3 spells CASSLLNRGEQYF. The CDR3 coding sequence is TGTGCCAGCAGTCTTCTGAACCGGGGGGAGCAGTACTTC.